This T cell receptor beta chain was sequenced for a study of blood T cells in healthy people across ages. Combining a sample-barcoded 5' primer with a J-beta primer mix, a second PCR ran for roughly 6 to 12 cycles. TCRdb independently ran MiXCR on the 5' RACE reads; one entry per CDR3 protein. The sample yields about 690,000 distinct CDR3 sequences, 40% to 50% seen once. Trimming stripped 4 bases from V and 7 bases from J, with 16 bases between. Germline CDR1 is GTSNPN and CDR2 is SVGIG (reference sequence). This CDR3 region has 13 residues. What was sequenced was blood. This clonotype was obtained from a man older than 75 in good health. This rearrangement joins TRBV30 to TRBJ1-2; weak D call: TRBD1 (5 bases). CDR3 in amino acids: CAWNLGDVVGYTF. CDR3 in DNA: TGTGCCTGGAATTTGGGGGACGTGGTTGGCTACACCTTC.